These 4 T cell receptor beta chains came from one sample sequenced in a study of blood T cell repertoires in COVID-19. Profiled with immunoSEQ multiplex PCR; TCRdb holds only in-frame clones, not every one. The repertoire holds 350,000 to 400,000 clones, 85% to 90% seen once, with 1.7% in the top ten. The sample consisted of PBMCs or T cells enriched from blood (not recorded which). The receptors were sampled from a woman aged 25 to 39 who had recovered from COVID-19.

This chain links TRBV28 with TRBJ1-2, with D possibly matching TRBD1 (5 bases). This CDR3 is built from 14 residues. The germline V gene has CDR1 MDHEN and CDR2 SYDVKM. V gave up 6 bases and J gave up 7 bases, with 18 bases separating them. CDR3 region: CASRLRHRSRGYTF. The CDR3 DNA sequence: TGTGCCAGCAGGCTACGACACAGGAGTCGTGGCTACACCTTC.

This sequence joins TRBV11-2 and TRBJ1-6, with D possibly TRBD1 on 5 matching bases. CDR1 and CDR2 (germline): SGHAT, FQNNGV. There are 12 residues in the CDR3. Trimming pared 2 bases from V and 11 bases from J, leaving 7 bases between. The CDR3 DNA is TGTGCCAGCAGCTTACCAGGGACACCCCTCCACTTT. Its protein is CASSLPGTPLHF.

The rearrangement uses TRBV30 and TRBJ1-5, with TRBD1 matching over 7 bases. The length of the CDR3 is 13 residues. The V gene end was trimmed by 5 bases and the J gene end by 1 base; junction bases not matched to a gene: 2. CDR1 and CDR2 from the germline V gene are GTSNPN and SVGIG (reference sequence). CDR3: CAWRGQSNQPQHF. As DNA, the CDR3 is TGTGCCTGGCGGGGACAGAGCAATCAGCCCCAGCATTTT.

This clone is a singleton in its sample. The V call is TRBV27, the J call TRBJ1-6; D might be TRBD1 (5 bases). Germline lookup yields CDR1 MNHEY and CDR2 SMNVEV (reference sequence). V was clipped by 6 bases and J by 8 bases, with 14 bases between them. The CDR3 spans 14 residues. The CDR3 reads CASRTLGGDSPLHF. The CDR3 DNA reads as TGTGCCAGCAGAACCCTTGGGGGGGATTCACCCCTCCACTTT.